Below, 28 T cell receptor beta chains from the same sample are listed, as sequenced in a study of blood T cell repertoires in COVID-19. TCRdb's table, derived via immunoSEQ multiplex PCR, lists solely in-frame clones and lacks some. The table has 200,000 or so clones, 75% to 90% seen once; the top ten hold around 6.5%. Sequencing used peripheral blood. These receptor sequences come from a woman between 40 and 55 years old with acute or convalescent COVID-19.

The rearrangement uses TRBV28 and TRBJ1-2; 9 bases fit TRBD1. Germline V gives CDR1 MDHEN, CDR2 SYDVKM. After removal of 2 bases from V and 14 bases from J, the junction contained 12 bases not matched to a gene. The CDR3 has 14 amino acids. The CDR3 DNA reads as TGTGCCAGCAGTTTAAATTGGGGGACAGGGAAAGTAACCTTC. It is translated as CASSLNWGTGKVTF.

In this sample, this clone turned up a few times. This chain uses TRBV15 with TRBJ1-1, with 9 bases that match TRBD1. Germline V lookup: CDR1 LNHNV, CDR2 YYDKDF (reference sequence). V shed 5 bases and J 1 base; nucleotides not matched to a gene: 14. This CDR3 contains 18 residues. CDR3 sequence: CATSGPRKSGQGNTEAFF. The CDR3 region has the DNA TGTGCCACCAGCGGTCCGAGAAAATCGGGACAGGGGAACACTGAAGCTTTCTTT.

This chain uses TRBV28 with TRBJ2-5; tentative D call: TRBD2 (7 bases). Germline loops: CDR1 MDHEN, CDR2 SYDVKM. The CDR3 totals 16 residues. Trimming took 5 bases from V and 2 from J, leaving 18 bases between them. The CDR3 loop reads CASSPHRGGDQETQYF. CDR3 coding DNA: TGTGCCAGCAGTCCCCATAGGGGGGGGGATCAAGAGACCCAGTACTTC. Based on the CDR3 plus reference TRBV28 and TRBJ2-5, the full variable domain is DVKVTQSSRYLVKRTGEKVFLECVQDMDHENMFWYRQDPGLGLRLIYFSYDVKMKEKGDIPEGYSVSREKKERFSLILESASTNQTSMYLCASSPHRGGDQETQYFGPGTRLLVL.

V is TRBV29-1 and J is TRBJ2-2; 11 bases line up with TRBD2. CDR1 is SQVTM, CDR2 ANQGSEA, per germline. The CDR3 covers 16 residues. The ends lost 5 bases at V and 1 base at J; junction bases unmatched: 6. The CDR3 region is CSVRILAGGNTGELFF. DNA of the CDR3: TGCAGCGTTAGGATTCTAGCGGGGGGGAACACCGGGGAGCTGTTTTTT.

The genes are TRBV7-9 and TRBJ2-7; TRBD2 aligns across 8 bases. The germline V gene encodes CDR1 SEHNR and CDR2 FQNEAQ (reference sequence). The CDR3 covers 16 residues. Trimming cost V 5 bases and J 2 bases; bases outside gene matches: 11. The CDR3 spells CASSHTGGSSPYEQYF. Written as DNA, the CDR3 is TGTGCCAGCAGCCACACGGGAGGGAGCTCCCCCTACGAGCAGTACTTC.

V is TRBV28 and J is TRBJ1-2; D gene ambiguous. The CDR3 covers 13 residues. Germline V gene lookup returns CDR1 MDHEN and CDR2 SYDVKM. The ends were cut back, 3 bases at V and 4 bases at J, with 9 bases in the middle. This CDR3 reads CASSFTTLYGYTF. Here the CDR3 DNA reads TGTGCCAGCAGTTTTACTACCCTCTATGGCTACACCTTC.

J is TRBJ2-1 and V is TRBV27; 7 bases match TRBD1. From germline, CDR1 is MNHEY and CDR2 SMNVEV (reference sequence). The CDR3 loop spans 15 amino acids. Losses at the gene ends were 8 bases for V and 2 bases for J; bases not matched to a gene: 9. CDR3 protein: CASDIRQGTYNEQFF. The CDR3 DNA follows: TGTGCCAGCGACATCCGACAGGGTACCTACAATGAGCAGTTCTTC.

The J gene is TRBJ2-7, the V gene TRBV6-5; no clear D. V lost 0 bases and J lost 3, with 12 bases in between. This CDR3 region has 15 residues. Germline V gene data show CDR1 as MNHEY and CDR2 as SVGAGI. CDR3 residues: CASSYSGVGLYEQYF. Here the CDR3 DNA reads TGTGCCAGCAGTTACTCGGGCGTGGGCCTCTACGAGCAGTACTTC.

The chain links TRBV5-1 to TRBJ2-7; a weak D match, TRBD1 (5 bases). The germline CDR1 and CDR2 sequences are SGHRS and YFSETQ. V was trimmed by 0 bases and J by 6 bases, leaving 10 bases between them. The CDR3 has 13 residues. CDR3 in DNA: TGCGCCAGCAGCTTGGGGGGCCTCAGCGAGCAGTACTTC. It yields the protein CASSLGGLSEQYF.

The chain has TRBV6-5 and TRBJ2-1; weak D call: TRBD2 (5 bases). Per the germline V gene, CDR1 is MNHEY and CDR2 is SVGAGI. This CDR3 region has 16 residues. V lost 0 bases and J lost 0, with 9 bases in between. The CDR3 region is CASSYSTTSSYNEQFF. Here the CDR3 DNA reads TGTGCCAGCAGTTACTCGACTACTAGCTCCTACAATGAGCAGTTCTTC.

This rearrangement joins TRBV19 to TRBJ2-7; 11 bases align to TRBD2. The CDR3 is 19 amino acids. Germline values: CDR1 LNHDA, CDR2 SQIVND (reference sequence). Trimming cost V 6 bases and J 0 bases; bases outside gene matches: 16. CDR3 in amino acids: CASRVNSTSGVGSSYEQYF. CDR3 nucleotides: TGTGCCAGTAGAGTTAATTCGACTAGCGGGGTTGGAAGCTCCTACGAGCAGTACTTC.

The sample holds a few counts of this clone. The chain joins TRBV28 to TRBJ1-5; the match to TRBD1 covers 9 bases. Per germline, CDR1 MDHEN and CDR2 SYDVKM. The V and J ends lost 6 bases and 4 bases, in that order; junction bases with no gene match: 10. The CDR3 extends over 16 amino acids. In DNA, the CDR3 is TGTGCCAGCAGCCTAGGGGGACAGGGCGAGAATCAGCCCCAGCATTTT. Protein product: CASSLGGQGENQPQHF. Using reference TRBV28 and TRBJ1-5 for the parts outside the CDR3, the full variable domain is DVKVTQSSRYLVKRTGEKVFLECVQDMDHENMFWYRQDPGLGLRLIYFSYDVKMKEKGDIPEGYSVSREKKERFSLILESASTNQTSMYLCASSLGGQGENQPQHFGDGTRLSIL.

V usage is TRBV4-2 and J usage is TRBJ2-3, with unresolved D. Per germline, CDR1 LGHNA and CDR2 YNFKEQ. The CDR3 spans 13 residues. V lost 2 bases, J lost 1 base, and 4 bases lay in between. The CDR3 bases are TGTGCCAGCAGCCAAACAGGCACAGATACGCAGTATTTT. Translation: CASSQTGTDTQYF.

The table lists this clone with a few counts. J is TRBJ2-7 and V is TRBV28; D is unclear. The CDR3 loop spans 12 amino acids. Germline CDR1 and CDR2: MDHEN and SYDVKM. V was cut by 6 bases and J by 6 bases, with 12 bases left in between. The CDR3: CASRDRRSEQYF. For the CDR3, the DNA is TGTGCCAGCAGGGATCGCCGGAGCGAGCAGTACTTC.

V is TRBV12-3 or TRBV12-4 and J is TRBJ1-2; the match to TRBD1 covers 7 bases. V gave up 6 bases and J gave up 8 bases; unmatched junction bases: 9. The CDR3 covers 13 residues. The CDR3: CASSPTGASGYTF. The CDR3 nucleotides read TGTGCCAGCAGCCCAACAGGGGCGTCGGGCTACACCTTC.

This chain links TRBV28 with TRBJ2-1; TRBD2 matches at 11 bases. The CDR3 is 15 amino acids. CDR1 and CDR2 from the germline V gene are MDHEN and SYDVKM. With V trimmed by 6 bases and J by 4 bases, 5 bases remained unmatched. In DNA, the CDR3 is TGTGCCAGCAGGGGCGGGACTAGCGGTTACAATGAGCAGTTCTTC. It translates to CASRGGTSGYNEQFF.

The chain uses TRBV2 and TRBJ2-5, with 8 bases fitting TRBD2. Germline lookup yields CDR1 SNHLY and CDR2 FYNNEI. The CDR3 length is 15 residues. J gave up 2 bases and V 1 base, and 3 bases lay outside the gene matches. As DNA, the CDR3 is TGTGCCAGCAGTGAAGAGGCTAGCGGGCAAGAGACCCAGTACTTC. Protein sequence: CASSEEASGQETQYF.

This clone occurred once. This chain connects TRBV5-6 to TRBJ1-1, with TRBD1 identical over 8 bases. CDR1 and CDR2 from the germline V gene are SGHDT and YYEEEE. The CDR3 has 14 residues. J gave up 7 bases and V 4 bases, and 9 bases lay outside the gene matches. The CDR3 region is CASSPYPGTGEAFF. DNA of the CDR3: TGTGCCAGCAGCCCCTATCCCGGGACAGGTGAAGCTTTCTTT. Full variable domain (outside the CDR3, taken from reference TRBV5-6 and TRBJ1-1): DAGVTQSPTHLIKTRGQQVTLRCSPKSGHDTVSWYQQALGQGPQFIFQYYEEEERQRGNFPDRFSGHQFPNYSSELNVNALLLGDSALYLCASSPYPGTGEAFFGQGTRLTVV.

This sequence joins TRBV11-2 and TRBJ1-2, with D hard to call. The CDR3 extends over 12 amino acids. The V and J ends lost 5 bases and 10 bases respectively, with 14 bases between them. Germline V gene lookup returns CDR1 SGHAT and CDR2 FQNNGV. CDR3: CASSPFMSSYTF. In DNA form, the CDR3 reads TGTGCCAGCAGCCCTTTCATGAGTTCCTACACCTTC.

The rearrangement joins TRBV19 to TRBJ1-2; 7 nucleotides match TRBD1. CDR1 is LNHDA, CDR2 SQIVND, per germline (reference sequence). The J segment lost 3 bases and the V segment lost 5 bases, leaving 9 bases of the junction unmatched. The CDR3 sequence is 15 residues long. The CDR3 spells CASSWGQLRHYGYTF. CDR3 sequence (DNA): TGTGCCAGTAGTTGGGGACAGTTACGCCACTATGGCTACACCTTC.

J is TRBJ1-2 and V is TRBV2; TRBD1 agrees at 7 bases. This CDR3 is built from 17 residues. CDR1 is SNHLY and CDR2 is FYNNEI in the germline V gene. The V gene end was trimmed by 3 bases and the J gene end by 4 bases; junction bases not matched to a gene: 14. CDR3 protein: CASSDPSSGTAIYGYTF. The DNA for the CDR3 is TGTGCCAGCAGTGATCCATCGTCTGGGACAGCCATCTATGGCTACACCTTC.

The J gene is TRBJ2-3, the V gene TRBV19; the match to TRBD2 covers 7 bases. The CDR3 covers 14 residues. Germline CDR1 reads LNHDA; CDR2 reads SQIVND (reference sequence). V lost 9 bases to trimming and J lost 0 bases; unmatched junction nucleotides: 6. The CDR3 protein is CASATSLSTDTQYF. The CDR3 DNA reads as TGTGCCAGCGCGACTAGCCTGAGCACAGATACGCAGTATTTT. Full variable domain (remainder filled in from reference TRBV19 and TRBJ2-3): DGGITQSPKYLFRKEGQNVTLSCEQNLNHDAMYWYRQDPGQGLRLIYYSQIVNDFQKGDIAEGYSVSREKKESFPLTVTSAQKNPTAFYLCASATSLSTDTQYFGPGTRLTVL.

The chain has TRBV11-2 and TRBJ2-1; TRBD2 aligns across 10 bases. Per germline, CDR1 SGHAT and CDR2 FQNNGV. Losses at the gene ends were 3 bases for V and 6 bases for J; bases not matched to a gene: 8. This CDR3 is 16 amino acids long. The CDR3 nucleotides read TGTGCCAGCAGCTTCAGACTCGGACTAGCGGCCAATGAGCAGTTCTTC. It encodes CASSFRLGLAANEQFF.

V gene TRBV6-5 combines with J gene TRBJ2-7, with D possibly being TRBD1 (6 bases). V was shortened by 6 bases and J by 2 bases, with 14 bases between the two germline ends. Germline CDR1 reads MNHEY; CDR2 reads SVGAGI. The CDR3 has 14 amino acids. In DNA form, the CDR3 reads TGTGCCAGCAGCGAGGACAGTAGCACCTACGAGCAGTACTTC. Translating gives CASSEDSSTYEQYF.

This clone has just one count. The rearrangement uses TRBV21-1 and TRBJ2-2; the table calls TRBD2, which could not be checked here. TRBV21-1 is tagged as a pseudogene. The CDR3 length is 18 residues. CDR3 in amino acids: CASKPWVFSGSLTGELFF. The DNA for the CDR3 is TGTGCCAGTAAGCCATGGGTGTTTAGCGGGAGTCTAACCGGGGAGCTGTTTTTT.

This clone was seen only once. The genes are TRBV18 and TRBJ1-4, with 7 bases aligning to TRBD1. The length of the CDR3 is 13 residues. Losses at the gene ends were 4 bases for V and 6 bases for J; bases not matched to a gene: 2. Germline CDR1 is KGHSH and CDR2 is LQKENI. This CDR3 reads CASSQTGYEKLFF. CDR3 in DNA: TGTGCCAGCTCACAGACAGGGTATGAAAAACTGTTTTTT.

The chain recombines TRBV18 with TRBJ2-2; possibly TRBD2 for D (5 bases). Looked up from germline, CDR1 is KGHSH and CDR2 is LQKENI. CDR3 size: 14 residues. V was pared by 2 bases and J by 1 base, with 5 bases between. As DNA, the CDR3 is TGTGCCAGCTCACCAGGAGGGAACACCGGGGAGCTGTTTTTT. It is translated as CASSPGGNTGELFF. Using reference TRBV18 and TRBJ2-2 for the parts outside the CDR3, the full variable domain is NAGVMQNPRHLVRRRGQEARLRCSPMKGHSHVYWYRQLPEEGLKFMVYLQKENIIDESGMPKERFSAEFPKEGPSILRIQQVVRGDSAAYFCASSPGGNTGELFFGEGSRLTVL.

V is TRBV5-4 and J is TRBJ1-2; possibly TRBD1 for D (6 bases). Germline CDR1 reads SGHNT; CDR2 reads YYREEE (reference sequence). The CDR3 extends over 15 amino acids. Trimming shortened V by 4 bases and J by 2 bases, and 15 bases separated the two germline ends. CDR3 loop: CASSPRTGSNYGYTF. CDR3 nucleotides: TGTGCCAGCAGCCCTCGCACAGGGTCGAACTATGGCTACACCTTC.